These 7 T cell receptor beta chains were all obtained from the same sample, sequenced in a study of tumor-infiltrating lymphocytes in primary liver carcinoma. Each 20-30 mg portion of unsorted bulk tissue served as the source for co-extraction of RNA and DNA. TCR beta cDNA was reverse-transcribed from approximately 0.45 ug of total RNA. The reaction used a constant-region primer and ProtoScript II reverse transcriptase. Slightly modified ARM-PCR served as the procedure for the TCR beta libraries. These libraries came from three rounds of nested multiplex PCR. With TRBV1-TRBV30 forward primers and a C-beta reverse primer, the first two PCR rounds were run for about 10 cycles each. One entry per CDR3 protein results from TCRdb running MiXCR on the multiplex PCR reads. The sample shows 40,000 to 55,000 distinct CDR3 sequences, less than 75% of them seen only once. Sequencing used liver tumor tissue from sampling region 5. Described subset: tumor region T5, tumor centre. These TCRs come from a man aged 35 to 55 with primary liver carcinoma and hepatitis B virus infection.

Comments on this clonotype: The junction differs from germline at one of its ends, possibly a read error. The chain is built from TRBV5-1 and TRBJ2-7, with D possibly TRBD1 on 6 matching bases. The CDR3 runs to 13 residues. Per germline, CDR1 SGHRS and CDR2 YFSETQ. Here the CDR3 reads CASSPTGYYERYF. The CDR3 DNA is TGCGCCAGCAGCCCTACAGGGTACTACGAGCGGTATTTC.

This clonotype was detected many times. This rearrangement joins TRBV7-9 to TRBJ1-1; D not resolved. In germline, CDR1 is SEHNR, CDR2 FQNEAQ (reference sequence). Trimming stripped 0 bases from V and 11 bases from J, with 13 bases between. This CDR3 is built from 13 residues. The CDR3 sequence: CASSLARDSVAFF. CDR3 coding DNA: TGTGCCAGCAGCTTAGCGCGAGATAGCGTGGCTTTCTTT.

Concerning this clonotype itself: At one of its ends the junction is not consistent with the germline gene, which may arise from a read error. The chain combines TRBV11-2 with TRBJ2-1; D is possibly TRBD1 (7 bases). Germline lookup yields CDR1 SGHAT and CDR2 FQNNGV. The CDR3 consists of 15 residues. For the CDR3, the DNA is TGTACCAGCAGCTCAGGGGGGAACTCCTACAATGAGCAGTTCTTC. It codes for CTSSSGGNSYNEQFF.

Comments on this clonotype: A junction end diverges from the germline sequence, so it may reflect a read error. The chain employs TRBV5-8 and TRBJ2-5; 14 bases align to TRBD2. This CDR3 is 17 amino acids long. Looked up from germline, CDR1 is SGHTS and CDR2 is YDEGEE. The CDR3 reads CANSDGLAGGIVETQYF. In nucleotides, the CDR3 is TGTGCCAACAGCGATGGACTAGCGGGAGGTATTGTGGAGACCCAATACTTC.

This clonotype turned up a few times. V usage is TRBV11-2 and J usage is TRBJ1-5; D is ambiguous. Per the germline V gene, CDR1 is SGHAT and CDR2 is FQNNGV. There are 12 residues in the CDR3. The ends were cut back, 4 bases at V and 10 bases at J, with 11 bases in the middle. The DNA of the CDR3 is TGTGCCAGCAGCTCGCCGCTGCAACCCCAGCATTTT. Translating gives CASSSPLQPQHF.

This clonotype is medium-sized (0.01 to 0.1%). The rearrangement uses TRBV11-2 and TRBJ2-1; 10 nucleotides line up with TRBD2. The J segment lost 0 bases and the V segment lost 0 bases, leaving 5 bases of the junction unmatched. The CDR3 totals 18 residues. Germline V gene data show CDR1 as SGHAT and CDR2 as FQNNGV. The CDR3 region has the DNA TGTGCCAGCAGCTTAGATCAGTGGACTAGCGGCTCCTACAATGAGCAGTTCTTC. It specifies CASSLDQWTSGSYNEQFF.

This clonotype was seen ten or more times. The rearrangement links TRBV6-1 to TRBJ2-1; 10 nucleotides agree with TRBD2. The V gene end was trimmed by 5 bases and the J gene end by 8 bases; junction bases not matched to a gene: 12. Germline CDR1 is MNHNS and CDR2 is SASEGT. The CDR3 has 16 amino acids. The CDR3 DNA reads as TGTGCCAGCAGTCGTATTCTAGCGGGAGTAGACGATGAGCAGTTCTTC. Its protein is CASSRILAGVDDEQFF.